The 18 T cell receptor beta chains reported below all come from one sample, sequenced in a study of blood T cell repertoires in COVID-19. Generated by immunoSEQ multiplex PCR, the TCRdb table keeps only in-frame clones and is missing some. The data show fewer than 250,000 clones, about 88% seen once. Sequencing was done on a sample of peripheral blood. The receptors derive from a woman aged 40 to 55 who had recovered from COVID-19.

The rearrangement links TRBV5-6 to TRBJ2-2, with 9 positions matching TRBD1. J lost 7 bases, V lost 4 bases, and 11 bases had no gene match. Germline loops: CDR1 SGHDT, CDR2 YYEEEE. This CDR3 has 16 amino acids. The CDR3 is CASSPVDRGVVGELFF. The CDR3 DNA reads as TGTGCCAGCAGCCCGGTTGACAGGGGGGTAGTCGGGGAGCTGTTTTTT.

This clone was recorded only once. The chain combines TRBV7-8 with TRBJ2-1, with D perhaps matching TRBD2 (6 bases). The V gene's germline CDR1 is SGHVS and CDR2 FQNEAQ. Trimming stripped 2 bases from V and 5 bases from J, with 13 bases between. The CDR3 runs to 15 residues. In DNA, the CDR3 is TGTGCCAGCAGCTTACGGGGGAGCTCGAACAATGAGCAGTTCTTC. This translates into CASSLRGSSNNEQFF.

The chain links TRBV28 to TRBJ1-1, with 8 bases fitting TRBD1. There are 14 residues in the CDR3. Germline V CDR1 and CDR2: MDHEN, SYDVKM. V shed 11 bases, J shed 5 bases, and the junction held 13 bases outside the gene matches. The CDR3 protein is CAGATGGAGTEAFF. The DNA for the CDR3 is TGTGCCGGAGCTACAGGGGGGGCTGGGACTGAAGCTTTCTTT.

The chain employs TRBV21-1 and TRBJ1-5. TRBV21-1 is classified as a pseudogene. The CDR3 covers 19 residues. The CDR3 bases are TGTGCCAGCAGCAAAGGGGGTTTACAGACTAAACATAGCAATCAGCCCCAGCATTTT. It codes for CASSKGGLQTKHSNQPQHF.

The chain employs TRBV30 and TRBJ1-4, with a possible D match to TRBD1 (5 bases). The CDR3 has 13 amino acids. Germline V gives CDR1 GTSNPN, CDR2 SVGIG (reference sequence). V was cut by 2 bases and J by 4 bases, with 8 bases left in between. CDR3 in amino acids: CAWSTRDNEKLFF. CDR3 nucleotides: TGTGCCTGGAGTACCAGGGATAATGAAAAACTGTTTTTT.

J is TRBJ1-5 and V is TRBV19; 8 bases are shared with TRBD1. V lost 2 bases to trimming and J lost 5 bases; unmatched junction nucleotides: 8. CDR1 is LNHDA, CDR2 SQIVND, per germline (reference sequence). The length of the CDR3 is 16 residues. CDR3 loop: CASSITPGTGYQPQHF. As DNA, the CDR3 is TGTGCCAGTAGTATAACCCCAGGGACAGGCTATCAGCCCCAGCATTTT.

CDR3 residues: CASSEGDTSNSPLHF. The DNA of the CDR3 is TGTGCCAGCAGTGAAGGGGACACATCTAATTCACCCCTCCACTTT. The chain is built from TRBV2 and TRBJ1-6, with D tentatively TRBD1 (6 bases). Deletions cut 1 base from V and 6 bases from J, with 10 bases between. Germline CDR1 reads SNHLY; CDR2 reads FYNNEI. This CDR3 is built from 15 residues.

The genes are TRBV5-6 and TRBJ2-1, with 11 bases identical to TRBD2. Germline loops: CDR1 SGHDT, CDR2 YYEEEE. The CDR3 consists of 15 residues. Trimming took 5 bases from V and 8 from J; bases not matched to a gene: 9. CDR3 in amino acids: CASRSTSGSYDEQFF. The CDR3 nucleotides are TGTGCCAGCAGATCAACTAGCGGGAGTTACGATGAGCAGTTCTTC.

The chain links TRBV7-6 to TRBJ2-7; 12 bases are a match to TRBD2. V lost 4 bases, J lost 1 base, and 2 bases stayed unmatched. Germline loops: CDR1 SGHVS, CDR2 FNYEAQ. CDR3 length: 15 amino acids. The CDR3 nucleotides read TGTGCCAGCAGCTACGGGACTAGCGGGTCCTACGAGCAGTACTTC. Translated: CASSYGTSGSYEQYF.

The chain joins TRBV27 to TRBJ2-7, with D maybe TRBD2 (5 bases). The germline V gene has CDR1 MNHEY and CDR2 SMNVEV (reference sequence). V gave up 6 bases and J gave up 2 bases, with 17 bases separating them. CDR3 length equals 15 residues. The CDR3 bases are TGTGCCAGCAGCCTAATGGGTCCCGGGGCCTACGAGCAGTACTTC. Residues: CASSLMGPGAYEQYF.

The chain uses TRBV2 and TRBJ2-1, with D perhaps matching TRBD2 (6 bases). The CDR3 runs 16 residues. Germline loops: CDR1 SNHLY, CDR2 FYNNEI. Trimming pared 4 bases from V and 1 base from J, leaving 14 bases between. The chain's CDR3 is CASSGSGSPSYNEQFF. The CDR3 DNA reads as TGTGCCAGCAGTGGTAGCGGTTCCCCTTCCTACAATGAGCAGTTCTTC.

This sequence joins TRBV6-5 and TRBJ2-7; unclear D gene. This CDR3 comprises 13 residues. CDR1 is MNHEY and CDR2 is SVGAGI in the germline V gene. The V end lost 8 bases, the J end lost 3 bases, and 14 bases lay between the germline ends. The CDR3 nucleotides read TGTGCCAGCGAGTTTTACCAAAGCTACGAGCAGTACTTC. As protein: CASEFYQSYEQYF.

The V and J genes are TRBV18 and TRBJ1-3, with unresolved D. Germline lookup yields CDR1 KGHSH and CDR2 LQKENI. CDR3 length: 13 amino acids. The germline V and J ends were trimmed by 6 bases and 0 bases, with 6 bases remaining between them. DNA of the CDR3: TGTGCCAGCTCCGGACTCTCTGGAAACACCATATATTTT. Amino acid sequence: CASSGLSGNTIYF. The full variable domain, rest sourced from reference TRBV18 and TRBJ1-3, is NAGVMQNPRHLVRRRGQEARLRCSPMKGHSHVYWYRQLPEEGLKFMVYLQKENIIDESGMPKERFSAEFPKEGPSILRIQQVVRGDSAAYFCASSGLSGNTIYFGEGSWLTVV.

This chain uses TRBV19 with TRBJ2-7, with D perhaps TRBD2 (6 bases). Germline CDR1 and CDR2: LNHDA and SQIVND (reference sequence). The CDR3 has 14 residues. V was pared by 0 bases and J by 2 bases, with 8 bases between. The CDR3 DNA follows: TGTGCCAGTAGTATAGAGGGGGGAACCTACGAGCAGTACTTC. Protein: CASSIEGGTYEQYF.

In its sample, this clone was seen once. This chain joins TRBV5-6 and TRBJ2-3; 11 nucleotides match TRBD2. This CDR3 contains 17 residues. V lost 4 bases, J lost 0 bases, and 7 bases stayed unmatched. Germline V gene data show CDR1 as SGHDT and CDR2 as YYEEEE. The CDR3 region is CASSVLLAGVSTDTQYF. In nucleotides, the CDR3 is TGTGCCAGCAGCGTCTTACTAGCGGGAGTTAGCACAGATACGCAGTATTTT.

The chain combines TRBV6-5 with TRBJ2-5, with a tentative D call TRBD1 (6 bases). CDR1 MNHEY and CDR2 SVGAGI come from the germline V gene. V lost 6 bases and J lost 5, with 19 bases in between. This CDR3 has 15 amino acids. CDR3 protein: CASRITYRAMETQYF. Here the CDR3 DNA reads TGTGCCAGCAGGATAACTTACAGGGCCATGGAGACCCAGTACTTC.

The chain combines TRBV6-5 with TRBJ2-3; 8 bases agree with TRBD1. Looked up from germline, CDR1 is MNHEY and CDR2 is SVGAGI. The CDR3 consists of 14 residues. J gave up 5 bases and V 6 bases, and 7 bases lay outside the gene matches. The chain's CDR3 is CASRDGQGVDTQYF. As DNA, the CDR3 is TGTGCCAGCAGGGACGGACAGGGTGTAGATACGCAGTATTTT.

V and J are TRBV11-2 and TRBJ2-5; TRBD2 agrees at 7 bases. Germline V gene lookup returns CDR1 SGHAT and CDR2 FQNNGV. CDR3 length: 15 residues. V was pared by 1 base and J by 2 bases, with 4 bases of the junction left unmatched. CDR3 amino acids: CASSLGAGAQETQYF. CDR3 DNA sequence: TGTGCCAGCAGCTTAGGGGCGGGAGCTCAAGAGACCCAGTACTTC.